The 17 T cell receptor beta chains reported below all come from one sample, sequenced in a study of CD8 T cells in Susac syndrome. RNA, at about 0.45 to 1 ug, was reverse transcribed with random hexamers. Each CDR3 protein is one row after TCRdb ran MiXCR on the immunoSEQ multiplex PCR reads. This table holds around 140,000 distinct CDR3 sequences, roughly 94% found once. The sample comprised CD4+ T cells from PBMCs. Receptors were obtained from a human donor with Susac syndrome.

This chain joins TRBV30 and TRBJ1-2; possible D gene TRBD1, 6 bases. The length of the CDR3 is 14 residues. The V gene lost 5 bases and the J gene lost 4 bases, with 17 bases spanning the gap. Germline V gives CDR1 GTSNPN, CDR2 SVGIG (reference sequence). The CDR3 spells CAWRTVMNVYGYTF. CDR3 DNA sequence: TGTGCCTGGCGGACAGTCATGAACGTCTATGGCTACACCTTC.

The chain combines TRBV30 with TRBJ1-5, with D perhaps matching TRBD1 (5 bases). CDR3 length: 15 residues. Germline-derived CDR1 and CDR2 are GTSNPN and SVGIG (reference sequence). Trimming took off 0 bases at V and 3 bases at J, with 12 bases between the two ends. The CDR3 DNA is TGTGCCTGGAGTGTATCGGGGCCCCCCAATCAGCCCCAGCATTTT. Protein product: CAWSVSGPPNQPQHF.

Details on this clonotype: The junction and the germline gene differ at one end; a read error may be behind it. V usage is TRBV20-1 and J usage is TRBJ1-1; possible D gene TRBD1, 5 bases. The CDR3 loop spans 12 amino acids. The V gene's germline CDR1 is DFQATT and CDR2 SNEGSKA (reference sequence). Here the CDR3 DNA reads TGCAGTGCACCCAAACAAGGGACTGGAGCTTTCTTT. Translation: CSAPKQGTGAFF.

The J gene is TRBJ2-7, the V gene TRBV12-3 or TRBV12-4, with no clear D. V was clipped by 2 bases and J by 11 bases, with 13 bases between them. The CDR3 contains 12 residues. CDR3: CASSLLIGQKYF. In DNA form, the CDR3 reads TGTGCCAGCAGTTTATTAATCGGGCAAAAGTACTTC.

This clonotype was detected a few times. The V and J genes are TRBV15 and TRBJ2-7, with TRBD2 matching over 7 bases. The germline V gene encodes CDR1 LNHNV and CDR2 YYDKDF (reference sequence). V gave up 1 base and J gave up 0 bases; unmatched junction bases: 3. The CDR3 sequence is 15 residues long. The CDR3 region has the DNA TGTGCCACCAGCAGAGGGGGGGGTGACTCCTACGAGCAGTACTTC. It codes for CATSRGGGDSYEQYF.

CDR3 residues: CASSQDRAGKAFF. The CDR3, as DNA: TGTGCCAGCAGCCAAGATAGGGCAGGGAAAGCTTTCTTT. The chain carries TRBV3-1 and TRBJ1-1; D is perhaps TRBD1 (5 bases). Looked up from germline, CDR1 is LGHDT and CDR2 is YNNKEL (reference sequence). This CDR3 is built from 13 residues. The V gene lost 0 bases and the J gene lost 9 bases, with 11 bases spanning the gap.

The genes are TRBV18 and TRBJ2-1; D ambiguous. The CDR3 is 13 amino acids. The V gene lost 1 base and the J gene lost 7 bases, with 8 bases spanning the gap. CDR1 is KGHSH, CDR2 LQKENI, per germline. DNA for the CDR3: TGTGCCAGCTCACCACTCCTCGAGAATGAGCAGTTCTTC. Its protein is CASSPLLENEQFF.

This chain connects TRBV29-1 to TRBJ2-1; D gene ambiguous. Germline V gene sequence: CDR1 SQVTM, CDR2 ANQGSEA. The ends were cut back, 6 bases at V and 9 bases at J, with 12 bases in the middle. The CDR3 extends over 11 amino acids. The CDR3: CSVHMVFEQFF. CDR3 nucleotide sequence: TGCAGCGTGCACATGGTTTTTGAGCAGTTCTTC.

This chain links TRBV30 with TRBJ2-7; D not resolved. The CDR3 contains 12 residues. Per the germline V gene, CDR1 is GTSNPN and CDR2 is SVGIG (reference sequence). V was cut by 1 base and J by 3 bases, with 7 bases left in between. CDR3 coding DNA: TGTGCCTGGAGTGAGGTAGGCTACGAGCAGTACTTC. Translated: CAWSEVGYEQYF.

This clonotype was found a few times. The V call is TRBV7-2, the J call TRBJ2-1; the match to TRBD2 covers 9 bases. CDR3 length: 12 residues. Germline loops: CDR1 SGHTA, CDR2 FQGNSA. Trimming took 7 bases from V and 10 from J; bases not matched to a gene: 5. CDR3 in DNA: TGTGCCAGCACATTAGCGGGAGAAGAGCAGTTCTTC. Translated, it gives CASTLAGEEQFF.

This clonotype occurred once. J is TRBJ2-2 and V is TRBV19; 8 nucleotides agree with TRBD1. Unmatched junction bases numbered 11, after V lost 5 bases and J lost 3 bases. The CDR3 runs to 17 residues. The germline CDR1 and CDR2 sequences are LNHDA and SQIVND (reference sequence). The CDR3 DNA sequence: TGTGCCAGTAGTCTACGTCCGGGACAGGTTGACACCGGGGAGCTGTTTTTT. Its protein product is CASSLRPGQVDTGELFF.

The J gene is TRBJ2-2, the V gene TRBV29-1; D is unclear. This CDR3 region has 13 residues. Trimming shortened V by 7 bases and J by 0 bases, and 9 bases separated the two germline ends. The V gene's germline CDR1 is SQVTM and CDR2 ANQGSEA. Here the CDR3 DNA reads TGCAGCGCTGATGGGACGAACACCGGGGAGCTGTTTTTT. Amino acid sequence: CSADGTNTGELFF.

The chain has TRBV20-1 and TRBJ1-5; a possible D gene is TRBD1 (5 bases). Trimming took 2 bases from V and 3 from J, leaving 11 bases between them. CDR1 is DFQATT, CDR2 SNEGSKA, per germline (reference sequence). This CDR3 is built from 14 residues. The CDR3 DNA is TGCAGTGCTAGATCCAGGGTAGACAATCAGCCCCAGCATTTT. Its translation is CSARSRVDNQPQHF.

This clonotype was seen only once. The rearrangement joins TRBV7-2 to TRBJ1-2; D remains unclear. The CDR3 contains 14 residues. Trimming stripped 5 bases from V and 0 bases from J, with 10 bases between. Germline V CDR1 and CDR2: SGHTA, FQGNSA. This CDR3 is CASSIRVANYGYTF. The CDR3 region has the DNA TGTGCCAGCAGCATCCGTGTTGCTAACTATGGCTACACCTTC. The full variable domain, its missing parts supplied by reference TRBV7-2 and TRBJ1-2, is GAGVSQSPSNKVTEKGKDVELRCDPISGHTALYWYRQSLGQGLEFLIYFQGNSAPDKSGLPSDRFSAERTGGSVSTLTIQRTQQEDSAVYLCASSIRVANYGYTFGSGTRLTVV.

Here the CDR3 DNA reads TGCAGCGTTAGCCGGACAGGGGAGAACACTGAAGCTTTCTTT. It codes for CSVSRTGENTEAFF. V usage is TRBV29-1 and J usage is TRBJ1-1, with 9 bases fitting TRBD1. The ends lost 5 bases at V and 1 base at J; junction bases unmatched: 5. CDR3 length: 14 amino acids. From germline, CDR1 is SQVTM and CDR2 ANQGSEA.

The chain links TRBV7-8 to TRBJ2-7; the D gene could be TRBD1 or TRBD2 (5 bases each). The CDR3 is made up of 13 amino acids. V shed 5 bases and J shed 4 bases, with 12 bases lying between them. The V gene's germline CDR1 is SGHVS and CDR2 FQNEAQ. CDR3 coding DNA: TGTGCCAGCAGCCCGGGACCGGCTTACGAGCAGTACTTC. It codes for CASSPGPAYEQYF.

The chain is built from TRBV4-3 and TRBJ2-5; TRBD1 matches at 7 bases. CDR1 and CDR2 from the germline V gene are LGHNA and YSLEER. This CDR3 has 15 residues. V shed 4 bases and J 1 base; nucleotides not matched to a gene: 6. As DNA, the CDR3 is TGCGCCAGCAGCCCGGTTAGGGACAGCCAAGAGACCCAGTACTTC. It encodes CASSPVRDSQETQYF.